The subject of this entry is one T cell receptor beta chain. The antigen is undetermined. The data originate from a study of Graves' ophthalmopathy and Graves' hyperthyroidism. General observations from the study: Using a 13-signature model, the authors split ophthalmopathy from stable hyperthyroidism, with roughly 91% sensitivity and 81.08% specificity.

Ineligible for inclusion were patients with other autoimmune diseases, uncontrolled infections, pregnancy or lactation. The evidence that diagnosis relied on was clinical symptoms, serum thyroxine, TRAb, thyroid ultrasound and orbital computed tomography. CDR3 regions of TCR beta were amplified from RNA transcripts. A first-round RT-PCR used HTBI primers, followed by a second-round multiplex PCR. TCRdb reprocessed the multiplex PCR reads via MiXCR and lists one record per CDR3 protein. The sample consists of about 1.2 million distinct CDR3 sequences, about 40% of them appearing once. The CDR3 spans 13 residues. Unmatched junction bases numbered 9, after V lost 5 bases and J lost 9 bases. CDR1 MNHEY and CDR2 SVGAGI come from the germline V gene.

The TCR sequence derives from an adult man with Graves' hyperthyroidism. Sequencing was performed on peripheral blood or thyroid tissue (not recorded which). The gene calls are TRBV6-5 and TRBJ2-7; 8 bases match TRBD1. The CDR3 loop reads CASSRDRSIVQYF. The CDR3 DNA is TGTGCCAGCAGTCGGGACAGGTCAATAGTGCAGTACTTC.